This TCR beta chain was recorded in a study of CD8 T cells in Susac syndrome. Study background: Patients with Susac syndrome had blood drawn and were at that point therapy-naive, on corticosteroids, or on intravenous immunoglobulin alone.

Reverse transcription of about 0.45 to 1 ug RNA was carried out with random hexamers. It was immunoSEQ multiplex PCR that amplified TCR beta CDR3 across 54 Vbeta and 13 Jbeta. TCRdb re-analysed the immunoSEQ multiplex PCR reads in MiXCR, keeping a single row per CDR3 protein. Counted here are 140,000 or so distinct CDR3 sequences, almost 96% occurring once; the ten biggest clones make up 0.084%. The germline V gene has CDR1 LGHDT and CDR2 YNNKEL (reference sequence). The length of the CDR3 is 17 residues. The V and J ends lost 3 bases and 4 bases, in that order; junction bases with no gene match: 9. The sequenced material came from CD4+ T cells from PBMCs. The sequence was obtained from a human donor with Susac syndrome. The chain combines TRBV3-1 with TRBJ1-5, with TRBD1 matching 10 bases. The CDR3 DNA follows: TGTGCCAGCAGCCACGGCGGACAGGGGGTATGGAATCAGCCCCAGCATTTT. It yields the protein CASSHGGQGVWNQPQHF.